A selection of T cell receptor beta chains follows, all from one sample in a study of siplizumab effects on memory and regulatory T cells. Here immunoSEQ multiplex PCR was the method, and the copy in TCRdb shows in-frame clones only, minus some. Of 70,000 to 95,000 clones in the sample, about nine tenths were seen once. The sequenced material came from CD4+ T cells sorted from blood. The receptors were sampled from a human donor in good health. Both conserved end residues are trimmed from each CDR3. Clone size, where shown, is once, few, many, or a class for clones that have expanded.

V	size	J	CDR3
TRBV11-3	-	TRBJ2-5	ASSSLGSETQY
TRBV5-6	-	TRBJ2-7	ASSSDGVYEQY
TRBV5-1	-	TRBJ2-3	ASSSRLAASTDTQY
TRBV5-1	-	TRBJ2-3	ASSTASTDTQY
TRBV5-8	-	TRBJ1-2	ASSRGTEYYGYT
TRBV14	-	TRBJ2-7	ASSQGGQTYEQY
TRBV10-3	-	TRBJ2-1	AISQTSYNEQF
TRBV5-3	-	TRBJ2-7	ARRTFGLAGGLVSYEQY
TRBV28	once	TRBJ2-7	ASRLGQNYEQY
TRBV2	-	TRBJ2-3	AIREEGDTQY
TRBV7-2	-	TRBJ2-5	ASRTSGNQETQY
TRBV18	-	TRBJ2-7	ASSPRMGAYEQY
TRBV15	-	TRBJ2-7	ATSRGGTRRLYEQY
TRBV2	once	TRBJ2-7	ASSFVRDHEQY
TRBV6-5	-	TRBJ1-2	ASSYSSIGIYGYT
TRBV5-6	once	TRBJ1-3	ASSLGGLGSGNTIY
TRBV29-1	-	TRBJ2-7	SGLAGTGLDEQY
TRBV10-3	-	TRBJ1-5	ASWPGQGIMSNQPQH
TRBV6-5	-	TRBJ2-7	ASSRGARTSHEQY
TRBV7-2	once	TRBJ2-1	ASSPGLAYNEQF
TRBV30	-	TRBJ1-2	AWSPDTDYGYT
TRBV30	-	TRBJ1-4	ASRSGFNEKLF
TRBV5-1	-	TRBJ2-3	ASSLYGIRTDTQY
TRBV7-2	few	TRBJ1-5	ASSLAGGSNQPQH
TRBV18	-	TRBJ1-1	ASSQAGKGSAF
TRBV30	-	TRBJ1-4	AWSVGHPNEKLF
TRBV7-9	-	TRBJ1-3	ASRPAAGTGNRSGNTIY
TRBV19	-	TRBJ2-2	ASSSTGGLNTGELF
TRBV5-1	-	TRBJ1-4	ASRPGPANEKLF